The T cell receptor (beta chain) described here comes from a study of shared clonotypes between healthy human individuals. About the research overall: The cohort had two women and a few men, ages 18 to 49. CD8 memory received one plate per donor, CD8 naive two, CD4 memory three and CD4 naive three.

Sequencing was at deep level. For each subset, genomic DNA was distributed in equal portions over several immunoSEQ plates. Using immunoSEQ multiplex PCR, the repertoire was profiled, and TCRdb retains in-frame clones only, with some absent. The sample carries about 2.1 million clones, just over 90% recorded once. V lost 5 bases, J lost 14 bases, and 10 bases stayed unmatched. The CDR3 runs to 13 residues. Germline-derived CDR1 and CDR2 are SNHLY and FYNNEI. The naive CD8 fraction comprised CD45RO-negative cells positively selected for CCR7 and excluded terminally differentiated effector memory CD45RA+ cells.

The chain couples TRBV2 to TRBJ2-1, with 9 bases matching TRBD2. Material for sequencing was naive CD8+ T cells from PBMCs. The sequence was collected from a man between 18 and 29 years old in good health. Some clones in this sample may be carry-over from other donors' samples. Here the CDR3 reads CASSPIAGVGEFF. CDR3 coding DNA: TGTGCCAGCAGTCCTATAGCGGGAGTCGGAGAGTTCTTC.